This TCR beta chain was recovered during a study of blood T cell repertoires in COVID-19. Study overall: Samples taken during acute and convalescent COVID-19 were collected in the United States, Italy and Spain. Sources were T cells, B-cell-depleted T cells, or PBMCs; the material itself was cDNA or gDNA.

V lost 2 bases and J lost 7; bases outside the gene matches: 4. This CDR3 has 15 residues. Germline loops: CDR1 SGHAT, CDR2 FQNNGV. Original data processing: How many nucleated cells were present was estimated from reference gene primer amplification. Generated by immunoSEQ multiplex PCR, the TCRdb table keeps only in-frame clones and is missing some. D and trimming come from the DNA, and the V and J calls and clone size come from that table. The sample consists of roughly 150,000 clones, roughly four fifths of them appearing once. The source material was peripheral blood. The chain is built from TRBV11-2 and TRBJ1-6; 8 bases map to TRBD1. This sequence was found in a human donor with acute or convalescent COVID-19. The donor label of this sample is uncertain. CDR3 in amino acids: CASSLSPGGNSPLHF. The CDR3 coding sequence is TGTGCCAGCAGCTTATCCCCAGGGGGCAATTCACCCCTCCACTTT.